Below, 30 T cell receptor beta chains from the same sample are listed, as sequenced in a study of Ad26.COV2.S vaccination and SARS-CoV-2 variants. The sample's treatment: over 15 received Ad26.COV2.S at low or high dose, single or two shots; roughly five received placebo; per-sample allocation not given. Vaccine and placebo recipients were sampled on day 63 after the first injection. Measured with immunoSEQ multiplex PCR; TCRdb has only the in-frame clones, and not every one. The sample lists 410,000 or so clones, about 90% occurring once. Sequencing used peripheral blood, obtained in a trial of Ad26.COV2.S vaccine versus placebo. Receptors were obtained from a person aged 18 to 59 who received the Ad26.COV2.S COVID-19 vaccine or a placebo.

The V gene is TRBV5-8, the J gene TRBJ2-7; D is perhaps TRBD2 (7 bases). Germline CDR1 SGHTS, CDR2 YDEGEE. The CDR3 spans 16 residues. V shed 3 bases and J shed 3 bases, with 19 bases lying between them. The CDR3 loop reads CASSSASGGPYYEQYF. In nucleotides, the CDR3 is TGTGCCAGCAGCTCGGCGTCCGGGGGGCCTTACTACGAGCAGTACTTC.

The chain links TRBV5-6 to TRBJ1-1; D is unresolved. Germline assignment: CDR1 SGHDT and CDR2 YYEEEE. Between the trimmed V and J ends, which lost 0 bases and 4 bases, there was a span of 7 bases. The CDR3 consists of 13 residues. The CDR3 DNA sequence: TGTGCCAGCAGCTTGGTGGAGTCCACTGAAGCTTTCTTT. This encodes CASSLVESTEAFF.

This chain uses TRBV28 with TRBJ1-1; D is uncertain. CDR3 length: 15 amino acids. V dropped 5 bases and J dropped 1 base, with 14 bases sitting between them. Germline lookup yields CDR1 MDHEN and CDR2 SYDVKM. The CDR3 nucleotides are TGTGCCAGCAGTCTTCCAGGAGGGCCGAACACTGAAGCTTTCTTT. The encoded protein is CASSLPGGPNTEAFF.

The V call is TRBV9, the J call TRBJ2-2, with D maybe TRBD2 (7 bases). V dropped 0 bases and J dropped 6 bases, with 12 bases sitting between them. Germline loops: CDR1 SGDLS, CDR2 YYNGEE. The CDR3 covers 15 residues. The CDR3 DNA reads TGTGCCAGCAGCGTAGCTACGGGGGGCTCCGGGGAGCTGTTTTTT. This translates into CASSVATGGSGELFF.

This chain connects TRBV18 to TRBJ2-3; no reliable D call. V was clipped by 3 bases and J by 5 bases, with 21 bases between them. In germline, CDR1 is KGHSH, CDR2 LQKENI. The CDR3 consists of 17 residues. The CDR3 DNA is TGTGCCAGCTCACCCATCGGCCACGGACCTCCGGAAGATACGCAGTATTTT. This gives the protein CASSPIGHGPPEDTQYF.

The count of this clone is one. The chain combines TRBV7-2 with TRBJ1-6; tentative D call: TRBD1 (5 bases). Germline V lookup: CDR1 SGHTA, CDR2 FQGNSA. This CDR3 contains 14 residues. With 3 bases removed from V and 9 bases from J, the gap between germline ends came to 12 bases. The CDR3 region has the DNA TGTGCCAGCAGCTTGGGGGAGCTGTTTTCACCCCTCCACTTT. Translation: CASSLGELFSPLHF.

The chain links TRBV4-1 to TRBJ2-6; D gene ambiguous. The V end lost 10 bases, the J end lost 0 bases, and 13 bases lay between the germline ends. In germline, CDR1 is MGHRA, CDR2 YSYEKL. The CDR3 runs 15 residues. The chain's CDR3 is CATGIVPSGANVLTF. DNA for the CDR3: TGCGCCACCGGAATTGTTCCCTCTGGGGCCAACGTCCTGACTTTC.

The rearrangement links TRBV5-1 to TRBJ2-3; 8 bases agree with TRBD2. This CDR3 has 15 amino acids. The V gene end was trimmed by 1 base and the J gene end by 4 bases; junction bases not matched to a gene: 5. Germline-derived CDR1 and CDR2 are SGHRS and YFSETQ. Here the CDR3 reads CASSLTGGRSDTQYF. CDR3 DNA: TGCGCCAGCAGCTTGACGGGGGGGCGGTCAGATACGCAGTATTTT.

This chain uses TRBV9 with TRBJ2-1, with unresolved D. The V and J ends lost 1 base and 6 bases respectively, with 5 bases between them. Germline CDR1 reads SGDLS; CDR2 reads YYNGEE. The CDR3 covers 12 residues. DNA for the CDR3: TGTGCCAGCAGCGTACAGTTCAATGAGCAGTTCTTC. Its translation: CASSVQFNEQFF.

The V and J genes are TRBV6-6 and TRBJ2-7; weak D call: TRBD1 (6 bases). V shed 7 bases and J shed 6 bases, with 10 bases lying between them. Germline lookup yields CDR1 MNHNY and CDR2 SVGAGI (reference sequence). The CDR3 contains 11 residues. CDR3 sequence: CASTGASEQYF. Written as DNA, the CDR3 is TGTGCCAGCACAGGGGCCTCCGAGCAGTACTTC.

The rearrangement links TRBV27 to TRBJ2-7; TRBD2 agrees at 9 bases. After removal of 10 bases from V and 2 bases from J, the junction contained 9 bases not matched to a gene. The CDR3 totals 14 residues. Germline V gene lookup returns CDR1 MNHEY and CDR2 SMNVEV (reference sequence). The CDR3 is CATRGTSWTYEQYF. CDR3 DNA sequence: TGTGCCACCAGAGGGACTAGCTGGACCTACGAGCAGTACTTC.

The rearrangement joins TRBV5-1 to TRBJ2-7, with D maybe TRBD1 (6 bases). V lost 2 bases and J 2 bases, leaving 17 bases between the germline ends. CDR3 length: 16 amino acids. CDR1 and CDR2 (germline): SGHRS, YFSETQ. This CDR3 reads CASSLILDSKTYEQYF. DNA of the CDR3: TGCGCCAGCAGCTTAATCCTGGACAGCAAGACCTACGAGCAGTACTTC.

The chain uses TRBV18 and TRBJ1-5; 12 bases match TRBD1. Germline lookup yields CDR1 KGHSH and CDR2 LQKENI. Trimming removed 0 bases from V and 1 base from J; junction bases left unmatched: 4. The CDR3 sequence is 18 residues long. CDR3 nucleotide sequence: TGTGCCAGCTCACCACCGGGACAGGGGGCCTGGAGCAATCAGCCCCAGCATTTT. Encoded protein: CASSPPGQGAWSNQPQHF.

V is TRBV25-1 and J is TRBJ1-2, with D maybe TRBD1 (5 bases). This CDR3 has 11 residues. Germline assignment: CDR1 MGHDK and CDR2 SYGVNS. V shed 10 bases and J shed 6 bases, with 12 bases lying between them. In nucleotides, the CDR3 is TGTGCCACCAGGGAGGCCCATGGCTACACCTTC. It codes for CATREAHGYTF.

CDR3 amino acids: CAWLTGAGSYGYTF. The CDR3 nucleotides read TGTGCCTGGCTGACCGGGGCAGGTTCCTATGGCTACACCTTC. The chain combines TRBV30 with TRBJ1-2; maybe TRBD1 (5 bases). CDR3 size: 14 residues. Germline V gives CDR1 GTSNPN, CDR2 SVGIG (reference sequence). Trimming took off 5 bases at V and 4 bases at J, with 17 bases between the two ends.

The chain uses TRBV19 and TRBJ1-2; the D gene is possibly TRBD1 (5 bases). There are 15 residues in the CDR3. Trimming took off 7 bases at V and 4 bases at J, with 19 bases between the two ends. Looked up from germline, CDR1 is LNHDA and CDR2 is SQIVND (reference sequence). In nucleotides, the CDR3 is TGTGCCAGTAAGGCGGGGCCTATATCCTCCTATGGCTACACCTTC. This sequence encodes CASKAGPISSYGYTF.

This CDR3 is CASSYKEPGLNEQYF. The CDR3 bases are TGTGCCAGCAGCTATAAGGAGCCAGGGTTAAACGAGCAGTACTTC. The chain couples TRBV7-2 to TRBJ2-7; tentative D call: TRBD1 (5 bases). The length of the CDR3 is 15 residues. Germline V gene sequence: CDR1 SGHTA, CDR2 FQGNSA. With 4 bases removed from V and 5 bases from J, the gap between germline ends came to 18 bases.

In this sample, this clone turned up once. The chain uses TRBV19 and TRBJ2-5, with unresolved D. The CDR3 totals 15 residues. Germline values: CDR1 LNHDA, CDR2 SQIVND (reference sequence). Trimming took 6 bases from V and 7 from J, leaving 21 bases between them. The CDR3 coding sequence is TGTGCCAGTAGAGCGAAGGACCTTACAGTAGCGACCCAGTACTTC. It encodes CASRAKDLTVATQYF.

V and J are TRBV29-1 and TRBJ2-2; TRBD2 agrees at 15 bases. This CDR3 has 16 residues. Germline assignment: CDR1 SQVTM and CDR2 ANQGSEA. Unmatched junction bases numbered 6, after V lost 5 bases and J lost 5 bases. In DNA form, the CDR3 reads TGCAGCGTTCTGGGACTAGCGGGGGGCTTGACCGGGGAGCTGTTTTTT. Translation: CSVLGLAGGLTGELFF.

The chain couples TRBV2 to TRBJ2-7, with D perhaps TRBD1 (6 bases). CDR3 length: 16 residues. Germline V gene lookup returns CDR1 SNHLY and CDR2 FYNNEI. Trimming shortened V by 0 bases and J by 2 bases, and 14 bases separated the two germline ends. The CDR3 loop reads CASSEAVTGWAYEQYF. The CDR3 coding sequence is TGTGCCAGCAGTGAAGCGGTTACAGGGTGGGCCTACGAGCAGTACTTC.

Points on this clone: A read error may produce the germline difference seen at one junction end. J is TRBJ1-3 and V is TRBV7-2; D unclear. Germline V gene lookup returns CDR1 SGHTA and CDR2 FQGNSA. The CDR3 spans 13 residues. CDR3 residues: CASSLNRGDTIYF. Written as DNA, the CDR3 is TGTGCCAGCAGCTTAAATCGTGGAGACACCATATATTTT.

The J gene is TRBJ2-7, the V gene TRBV28; no clear D gene. This CDR3 spans 14 amino acids. V dropped 6 bases and J dropped 2 bases, with 14 bases sitting between them. Germline V CDR1 and CDR2: MDHEN, SYDVKM. The CDR3 sequence is CASRGNWGTYEQYF. The CDR3 nucleotides read TGTGCCAGCAGAGGGAATTGGGGAACCTACGAGCAGTACTTC.

V is TRBV7-2 and J is TRBJ2-2; D might be TRBD2 (6 bases). Germline V gives CDR1 SGHTA, CDR2 FQGNSA. Trimming left V 2 bases short and J 4 bases short, with 14 bases between. There are 16 residues in the CDR3. The CDR3 spells CASSLFESAGTGELFF. The CDR3 nucleotides are TGTGCCAGCAGCTTATTCGAGTCAGCGGGCACCGGGGAGCTGTTTTTT.

This clone was seen only once. V gene TRBV7-9 combines with J gene TRBJ2-5; possible D gene TRBD2, 6 bases. The germline V and J ends were trimmed by 0 bases and 4 bases, with 12 bases remaining between them. CDR1 and CDR2 from the germline V gene are SEHNR and FQNEAQ (reference sequence). The CDR3 has 15 residues. Here the CDR3 reads CASSLAWGVGETQYF. The CDR3 DNA reads as TGTGCCAGCAGCTTAGCATGGGGGGTAGGAGAGACCCAGTACTTC.

The rearrangement joins TRBV4-3 to TRBJ2-3; D possibly corresponds to TRBD1 (6 bases). The CDR3 extends over 20 amino acids. Germline V gene sequence: CDR1 LGHNA, CDR2 YSLEER. V was shortened by 0 bases and J by 2 bases, with 24 bases between the two germline ends. CDR3 nucleotide sequence: TGCGCCAGCAGCCAAGAACCCGGGTCAACCGGGACACCGGTCACAGATACGCAGTATTTT. Its protein product is CASSQEPGSTGTPVTDTQYF.

The rearrangement uses TRBV28 and TRBJ1-1; D unresolved. The V gene's germline CDR1 is MDHEN and CDR2 SYDVKM. The CDR3 totals 15 residues. The germline V and J ends were trimmed by 0 bases and 1 base, with 9 bases remaining between them. Here the CDR3 reads CASSLWADSNTEAFF. The CDR3 nucleotides are TGTGCCAGCAGTTTATGGGCAGACTCGAACACTGAAGCTTTCTTT.

The genes are TRBV19 and TRBJ1-1, with 7 positions matching TRBD1. This CDR3 spans 14 amino acids. The V segment lost 6 bases and the J segment 2 bases; nucleotides outside the gene matches: 6. CDR1 and CDR2 (germline): LNHDA, SQIVND (reference sequence). The DNA of the CDR3 is TGTGCCAGTAGCCCGGGACAGATAAACACTGAAGCTTTCTTT. This sequence encodes CASSPGQINTEAFF.

The chain is built from TRBV5-8 and TRBJ1-2; D possibly corresponds to TRBD1 (5 bases). CDR1 is SGHTS and CDR2 is YDEGEE in the germline V gene. V was shortened by 6 bases and J by 7 bases, with 13 bases between the two germline ends. The CDR3 is 12 residues long. The CDR3 DNA follows: TGTGCCAGCACGGGCAGGGACGGTGGCTACACCTTC. Amino acids: CASTGRDGGYTF.

This clone was picked up a small number of times. Here the CDR3 reads CASSLETLRGPSYEQYF. The DNA of the CDR3 is TGTGCCAGCAGCTTAGAGACGCTCAGGGGACCCTCCTACGAGCAGTACTTC. V gene TRBV7-9 combines with J gene TRBJ2-7, with D possibly matching TRBD1 (6 bases). Trimming removed 1 base from V and 0 bases from J, with 16 bases in between. Germline V lookup: CDR1 SEHNR, CDR2 FQNEAQ (reference sequence). The CDR3 loop spans 17 amino acids.

J is TRBJ1-2 and V is TRBV7-2, with D unresolved. With 2 bases removed from V and 0 bases from J, the gap between germline ends came to 13 bases. The CDR3 has 16 residues. CDR1 is SGHTA, CDR2 FQGNSA, per germline. CDR3 sequence (DNA): TGTGCCAGCAGCTTACGAATGCTGCCAGCTAACTATGGCTACACCTTC. Its protein is CASSLRMLPANYGYTF.